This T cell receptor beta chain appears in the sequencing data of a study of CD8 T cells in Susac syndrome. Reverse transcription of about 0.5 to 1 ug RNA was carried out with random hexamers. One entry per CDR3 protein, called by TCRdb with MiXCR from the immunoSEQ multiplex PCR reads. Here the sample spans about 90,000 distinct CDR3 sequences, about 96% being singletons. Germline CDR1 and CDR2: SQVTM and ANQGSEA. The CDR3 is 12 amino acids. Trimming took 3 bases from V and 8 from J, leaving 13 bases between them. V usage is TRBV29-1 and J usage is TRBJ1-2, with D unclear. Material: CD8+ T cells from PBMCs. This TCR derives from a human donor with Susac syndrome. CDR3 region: CSVEGRIEGYTF. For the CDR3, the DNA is TGCAGCGTTGAGGGCAGGATAGAGGGCTACACCTTC.